Below are 15 T cell receptor beta chains sequenced from a single sample in a study of beta chain features in type 1 diabetes. Reverse transcription of all isolated RNA meant that expressed TCRB transcripts were sequenced. TCRdb's copy holds only in-frame clones and misses some; the assay was immunoSEQ multiplex PCR. The sample comprises about 320,000 clones, roughly 15% of which are singletons, and over 5% rests with the top ten. The sequenced sample consisted of central memory CD4+ T cells from blood. The receptor source for this set is a man aged 25 to 40 in good health.

This clone was counted a few times. The chain joins TRBV7-2 to TRBJ2-3; maybe TRBD2 (5 bases). V was clipped by 2 bases and J by 6 bases, with 15 bases between them. The CDR3 consists of 15 residues. Germline CDR1 SGHTA, CDR2 FQGNSA. The CDR3 coding sequence is TGTGCCAGCAGCTTATCGGGGAATCGATGGGATACGCAGTATTTT. Amino acid sequence: CASSLSGNRWDTQYF.

This clone was observed many times. The chain couples TRBV11-3 to TRBJ1-2; a possible D gene is TRBD1 (6 bases). This CDR3 has 14 residues. Per the germline V gene, CDR1 is SGHNT and CDR2 is YENEEA. V was shortened by 6 bases and J by 4 bases, with 15 bases between the two germline ends. CDR3 coding DNA: TGTGCCAGCAGTCCAACAGGGAATCGCTATGGCTACACCTTC. Protein sequence: CASSPTGNRYGYTF.

This CDR3 is CASSYDRPNTEAFF. The CDR3, as DNA: TGTGCCAGCAGCTATGACAGACCGAACACTGAAGCTTTCTTT. J is TRBJ1-1 and V is TRBV5-4; weak D call: TRBD1 (5 bases). The CDR3 runs 14 residues. CDR1 is SGHNT and CDR2 is YYREEE in the germline V gene (reference sequence). Trimming shortened V by 3 bases and J by 1 base, and 10 bases separated the two germline ends.

The chain links TRBV29-1 to TRBJ2-3, with 10 bases matching TRBD1. The V segment lost 7 bases and the J segment 6 bases; nucleotides outside the gene matches: 10. CDR3 size: 14 residues. Germline V gene lookup returns CDR1 SQVTM and CDR2 ANQGSEA. DNA of the CDR3: TGCAGCGCCCGACAGGGGGCGAGTTGGGATACGCAGTATTTT. Its translation is CSARQGASWDTQYF.

In DNA, the CDR3 is TGTGCCTCGAGGAGGGCGTTGGATGGCTACACCTTC. It translates to CASRRALDGYTF. The chain joins TRBV6-6 to TRBJ1-2; D gene ambiguous. CDR1 and CDR2 from the germline V gene are MNHNY and SVGAGI (reference sequence). The CDR3 sequence is 12 residues long. The V end was cut by 11 bases, the J end by 6 bases, with 16 bases between.

This clone showed up many times. The chain employs TRBV19 and TRBJ2-3; TRBD2 matches at 9 bases. The CDR3 consists of 16 residues. Germline V lookup: CDR1 LNHDA, CDR2 SQIVND (reference sequence). Trimming at V came to 7 bases and at J to 0 bases, leaving 8 bases not matched to a gene. The DNA for the CDR3 is TGTGCCAGTACCATGGGTCTAGCGGGAAGCACAGATACGCAGTATTTT. It codes for CASTMGLAGSTDTQYF. Full variable domain (outside the CDR3, taken from reference TRBV19 and TRBJ2-3): DGGITQSPKYLFRKEGQNVTLSCEQNLNHDAMYWYRQDPGQGLRLIYYSQIVNDFQKGDIAEGYSVSREKKESFPLTVTSAQKNPTAFYLCASTMGLAGSTDTQYFGPGTRLTVL.

A single count supports this clone. The V and J genes are TRBV6-1 and TRBJ1-5; D may be TRBD1 (5 bases). Trimming removed 8 bases at V and 5 bases at J, with 19 bases between. Germline V CDR1 and CDR2: MNHNS, SASEGT. This CDR3 comprises 15 residues. The CDR3: CASSGSPLGDQPQHF. In DNA, the CDR3 is TGTGCCAGCTCCGGATCCCCCCTAGGGGATCAGCCCCAGCATTTT.

The chain carries TRBV4-1 and TRBJ2-3; TRBD1 aligns across 9 bases. Per germline, CDR1 MGHRA and CDR2 YSYEKL. This CDR3 is built from 16 residues. J was trimmed by 2 bases and V by 4 bases; bases with no gene match: 7. CDR3: CASSRTGQGFTDTQYF. CDR3 DNA sequence: TGCGCCAGCAGCCGAACGGGACAGGGCTTCACAGATACGCAGTATTTT.

A single count supports this clone. The chain recombines TRBV30 with TRBJ1-5; D not certain. The V and J ends lost 4 bases and 4 bases respectively, with 11 bases between them. The CDR3 loop spans 13 amino acids. CDR1 is GTSNPN, CDR2 SVGIG, per germline (reference sequence). The CDR3 DNA follows: TGTGCCTGGACCAACGGCCAGAATCAGCCCCAGCATTTT. The encoded protein is CAWTNGQNQPQHF.

This clone was seen more than once but under ten times. V is TRBV6-5 and J is TRBJ2-5, with D perhaps matching TRBD1 or TRBD2 (5 bases each). The CDR3 consists of 16 residues. With 0 bases removed from V and 4 bases from J, the gap between germline ends came to 15 bases. The germline gives CDR1 MNHEY, CDR2 SVGAGI. CDR3 sequence reads: CASSYSTGTYRETQYF. DNA of the CDR3: TGTGCCAGCAGTTACTCCACCGGGACCTACAGAGAGACCCAGTACTTC.

This clone was picked up many times. The chain employs TRBV19 and TRBJ2-1; possibly TRBD1 for D (5 bases). The CDR3 extends over 14 amino acids. The germline V gene has CDR1 LNHDA and CDR2 SQIVND (reference sequence). V lost 5 bases and J 5 bases, leaving 13 bases between the germline ends. As DNA, the CDR3 is TGTGCCAGTAGTGTTGGACAACTCAACAATGAGCAGTTCTTC. This gives the protein CASSVGQLNNEQFF. Combining the CDR3 with reference TRBV19 and TRBJ2-1 gives the whole variable domain DGGITQSPKYLFRKEGQNVTLSCEQNLNHDAMYWYRQDPGQGLRLIYYSQIVNDFQKGDIAEGYSVSREKKESFPLTVTSAQKNPTAFYLCASSVGQLNNEQFFGPGTRLTVL.

The chain recombines TRBV5-6 with TRBJ2-7, with unresolved D. Germline-derived CDR1 and CDR2 are SGHDT and YYEEEE. The V end lost 5 bases, the J end lost 3 bases, and 12 bases lay between the germline ends. There are 13 residues in the CDR3. The CDR3 DNA sequence: TGTGCCAGCAGATCCGACCGCTTCTACGAGCAGTACTTC. Protein sequence: CASRSDRFYEQYF.

This chain links TRBV9 with TRBJ1-1; D is uncertain. This CDR3 is 12 amino acids long. Germline V gene sequence: CDR1 SGDLS, CDR2 YYNGEE. Deletions cut 0 bases from V and 5 bases from J, with 5 bases between. The CDR3 reads CASSVGGTEAFF. The CDR3 DNA follows: TGTGCCAGCAGCGTAGGAGGGACTGAAGCTTTCTTT.

This rearrangement joins TRBV19 to TRBJ1-1; 8 bases are a match to TRBD1. From germline, CDR1 is LNHDA and CDR2 SQIVND (reference sequence). V gave up 5 bases and J gave up 3 bases; unmatched junction bases: 5. The CDR3 is made up of 14 amino acids. The CDR3 protein is CASSPDRGYTEAFF. The DNA for the CDR3 is TGTGCCAGTAGTCCCGACAGGGGTTACACTGAAGCTTTCTTT.

This clone has just a few counts. The chain links TRBV6-1 to TRBJ2-5, with D possibly matching TRBD1 (5 bases). The CDR3 is 15 amino acids. The V and J ends lost 6 bases and 1 base respectively, with 15 bases between them. Germline CDR1 is MNHNS and CDR2 is SASEGT. The CDR3 loop reads CASSPSGFPQETQYF. For the CDR3, the DNA is TGTGCCAGCAGCCCCTCAGGGTTTCCCCAAGAGACCCAGTACTTC.